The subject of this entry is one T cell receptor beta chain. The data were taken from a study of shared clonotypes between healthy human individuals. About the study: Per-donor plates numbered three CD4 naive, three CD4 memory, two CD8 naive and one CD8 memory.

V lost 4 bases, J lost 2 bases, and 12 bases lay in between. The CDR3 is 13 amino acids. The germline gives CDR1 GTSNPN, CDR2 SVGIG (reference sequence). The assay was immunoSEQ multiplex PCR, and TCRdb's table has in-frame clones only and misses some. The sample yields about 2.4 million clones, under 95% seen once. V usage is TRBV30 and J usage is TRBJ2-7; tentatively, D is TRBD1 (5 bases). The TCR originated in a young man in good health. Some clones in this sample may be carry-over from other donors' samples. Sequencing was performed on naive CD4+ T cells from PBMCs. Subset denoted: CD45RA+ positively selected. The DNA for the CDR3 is TGTGCCTGGAAAGGGGTCTCACCCTACGAGCAGTACTTC. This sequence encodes CAWKGVSPYEQYF.